This T cell receptor (beta chain) is from a study of blood T cells in healthy people across ages. Combining a sample-barcoded 5' primer with a J-beta primer mix, a second PCR ran for 7 to 11 cycles. TCRdb reanalysed the 5' RACE reads using MiXCR and keeps one entry per CDR3 protein. This sample has 760,000 or so distinct CDR3 sequences, with around 25% found just once. V lost 4 bases, J lost 8 bases, and 8 bases lay in between. Germline CDR1 is MNHNY and CDR2 is SVGAGI (reference sequence). CDR3 length: 12 residues. General study points: PBMCs that were unsorted prevented a conclusive naive versus antigen-experienced comparison. Diversity was higher, and naive CD4+ cells more numerous, in long-lived donors than in aged donors.

With regard to this clonotype: The antigen remains unidentified.

This sample also belongs to another study, concerning T cells of mothers and their children. That study adds: Related mother-child pairs showed slightly higher but non-significant overlap than unrelated pairs. At a sensitivity of roughly 100 clones per million clonotypes, no persistent microchimeric T cell clones appeared.

The rearrangement links TRBV6-6 to TRBJ2-2; D gene uncertain. The specimen sequenced was blood. The receptor comes from a boy between 5 and 17 years old in good health. CDR3 sequence reads: CASSSTPGELFF. For the CDR3, the DNA is TGTGCCAGCAGTTCGACTCCAGGGGAGCTGTTTTTT.